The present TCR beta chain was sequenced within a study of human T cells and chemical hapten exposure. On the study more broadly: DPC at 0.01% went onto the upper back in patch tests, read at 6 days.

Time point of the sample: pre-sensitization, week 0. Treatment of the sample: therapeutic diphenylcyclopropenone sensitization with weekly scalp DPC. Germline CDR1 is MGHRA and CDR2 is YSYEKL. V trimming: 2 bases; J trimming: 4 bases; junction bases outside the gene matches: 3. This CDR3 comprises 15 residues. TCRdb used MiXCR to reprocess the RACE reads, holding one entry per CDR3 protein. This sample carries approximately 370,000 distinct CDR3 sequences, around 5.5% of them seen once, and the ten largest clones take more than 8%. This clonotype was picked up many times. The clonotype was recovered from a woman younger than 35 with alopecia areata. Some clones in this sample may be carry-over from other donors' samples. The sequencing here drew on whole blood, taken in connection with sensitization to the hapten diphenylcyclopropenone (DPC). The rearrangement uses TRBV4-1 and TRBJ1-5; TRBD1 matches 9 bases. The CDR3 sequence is CASSQLGTGNQPQHF. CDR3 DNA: TGCGCCAGCAGCCAATTGGGGACAGGGAATCAGCCCCAGCATTTT.